This T cell receptor beta chain was profiled in a study of T-cell reconstitution after alpha-beta-depleted transplantation in children. Details on this clonotype: The antigen is undetermined. Germline and junction disagree at one end, which may indicate a read error.

Preparation of the TCRbeta library involved a method that used unique molecular identifiers. MiXCR, applied by TCRdb to the PCR reads, yields one record per CDR3 protein. The repertoire holds around 960,000 distinct CDR3 sequences, with about 29% as singletons. Study-level findings and limits: Hyperexpanded clones declined; after one year, newly produced T cells mostly supplied diversity. Expanded graft clones numbering several hundred reportedly gave rise to alpha-beta T cells about two months after transplant. Some patients showed high day-60 TCRbeta diversity, which derived from surviving recipient T cells and thymic progenitors.

CDR1 and CDR2 (germline): ENHRY, SYGVKD. The CDR3 totals 14 residues. The V and J genes are TRBV10-3 and TRBJ2-5; tentatively, D is TRBD1 (5 bases). The sequences come from PBMCs, mostly from graft donor cells, collected 360 days after TCRalphabeta/CD19-depleted stem cell transplant. The sequence was collected from a boy in the first two years of life who had a stem cell transplant for SCID, so the T cells may come from the graft donor. CDR3 nucleotide sequence: TGTGCCATCAGTGAGTCGGGGCGCGAAGAGACCCGGTACTTC. It specifies CAISESGREETRYF.